This TCR beta chain was found in a study of cytomegalovirus exposure and HLA in healthy donors (dated by TCRdb to about 2017). Study-wide context: An earlier analysis of 587 of the donors reported about 300 Gb of sequence data and some 110 million unique TCR beta sequences obtained from approximately 180 million T cells. Around 330 gigabases of sequencing data and 75 million to 85 million unique TCR sequences made up an early release that covered nearly 650 HLA-typed donors. Of the roughly 400 genotyped donors, around 81% fell in the genetic ancestry cluster associated with self-reported Caucasian donors. The study was designed to test whether signatures of past pathogen exposure could be identified by cataloging public T cell receptors. The T cell repertoires of about 700 subjects were profiled by immunosequencing and related to cytomegalovirus serostatus. A separate validation cohort of more than 100 different subjects was used in addition to the approximately 640-subject first cohort. To predict cytomegalovirus infection status, the study combined high-throughput TCR immunosequencing, statistical association of individual TCRs with disease status, and machine learning. A later analysis re-analyzed previously published TCR beta repertoires from hundreds of donors and added high-resolution HLA genotyping to study TCR occurrence patterns. Rather than drawing on any new phenotypic data, the later analysis identified candidate immune exposures from TCR beta sequences and the way those sequences occurred across donors. An earlier analysis of fewer than 700 of the donors applied high-throughput TCR beta sequencing to assess whether each TCR beta V gene segment acted as functional or pseudogenic. Donor age, sex, ethnicity and CMV serostatus were collected together with the repertoire data. A later genetic analysis used genome-wide SNP genotypes for 398 of the 666 donors, treating that subset as a discovery cohort. All discovery cohort repertoires had been generated on a single sequencing platform. Both class I and class II loci were covered by HLA typing, at four-digit resolution. Typing coverage differed by locus: A, B, C, DRB1 and DQB1 were typed in about 620-630 donors, DQA1 in about 560, DPA1 in approximately 610, and DPB1 in 450 to 480. Roughly 5 DR-DQ haplotypes were handled as single units for association and clustering, since linkage in the cohort was strong. Among roughly 400 genotyped donors of the cohort, an average of around 220,000 unique TCR beta nucleotide sequences was sequenced per donor, of which approximately 19% were non-productive.

The paper's findings and limits, for the study overall: A total of about 180 TCR beta chains were listed by the study as associated with cytomegalovirus. Only TCR beta chains were sequenced in this cohort, and the absence of alpha or paired-chain data limited detectable features. A later analysis associated about 17,000 TCR beta sequences with specific HLA alleles at a false discovery rate of 0.05. Linkage disequilibrium might explain the correlated functional status among segregating V segments, but an unknown experimental factor could not be ruled out. In vitro tests confirmed that three of the cytomegalovirus-associated TCR beta chains recognize cytomegalovirus antigens. Because HLA typing was unavailable for some donors at each locus, only the typed subset was used in association tests. While some public TCRs were present in many individuals, most TCR sequences turned up only very rarely across donors. V-gene and J-gene trimming of TCR beta chains was associated with a missense DCLRE1C variant in a later genetic analysis, and the association was replicated in an independent cohort. Sequencing depth was assumed to be roughly uniform across donors in the presence/absence analyses, though that assumption may not hold. A further reported finding was that TCR beta sequences accurately predicted the HLA-A and HLA-B alleles for most subjects in the first cohort. Because counts were too low, 15 to 20 rarely observed V segments, including chromosome 9 orphons, were excluded from the earlier analysis of 587 of the donors. A later analysis found that most CMV-associated TCR beta chains appeared HLA-restricted, with HLA associations seemingly driven largely by CMV exposure. The only immune exposure information available for the cohort was CMV serostatus. The 87-base-pair reads could not distinguish some IMGT-functional V segments, including TRBV6-2 and TRBV6-3, so those segments were excluded. In an earlier analysis of 587 of the donors, most TCR beta V segments were observed in productive rearrangements about 87% or about 30% of the time, broadly matching IMGT annotations. In a later analysis, TCR association rates were found to vary across HLA loci, with the most associated TCRs seen for DRB1 alleles and the fewest for HLA-C alleles. The authors suggested that the approach could potentially be extended to other disease states and immunological phenotypes. The classifier was reported to diagnose cytomegalovirus status with high specificity and sensitivity in both the original and validation cohorts. Compared with the 666-donor mean, donors in an Asian-associated ancestry cluster had fewer N-insertions in productive TCRs, according to a later genetic analysis. Compared with equally common non-associated chains, HLA-associated TCR beta chains in a later analysis were more clonally expanded and had lower generation probabilities. Several of the top co-occurrence clusters appeared to be linked to parvovirus B19, influenza, CMV and Epstein-Barr virus, according to a later analysis. Assigning TCR associations to individual alleles was difficult when HLA alleles, especially DR and DQ, strongly co-occurred. A cluster of highly shared sequence variants was judged likely to represent a technical artifact of the sequencing pipeline.

Turning to this clone: Its recognized antigen is unknown. No much larger clone exists at a distance of one base, and base qualities are not known.

Unmatched junction bases come to 4, with V trimmed by 8 bases and J by 7 bases. The CDR3 holds 13 amino acids from the cysteine to the phenylalanine. The read is trimmed to its CDR3 DNA, 39 bases read in frame from base 1. CDR1 and CDR2 (SNHLY, FYNNEI) derive from the germline V gene. The library was prepared using the immunoSEQ multiplex PCR assay. For the multiplex PCR, a mixture combining 60 forward primers for TCR Vbeta segments and 13 reverse primers for TCR Jbeta segments was used. The CDR3 region of rearranged TCR beta genes was amplified from genomic DNA with a multiplex PCR assay. The Illumina HiSeq System was used to sequence the amplified TCR beta libraries as 87-base-pair reads. Regarding the original processing steps: In a later analysis, some 80 million unique TCR beta chains were counted across the approximately 640 repertoires, and roughly 10 million of these chains were shared by at least two donors. To remove PCR and sequencing errors, raw reads were error-corrected and collapsed into unique sequences using a nearest-neighbor algorithm that merged closely related sequences. To assign V, D and J gene segments, CDR3 sequences were aligned to IMGT reference sequences. For a sequence to be retained, a match of at least six nucleotides was required to both a V gene segment and a J gene segment. Rearrangements were classified as productive when the CDR3 lacked stop codons and remained in frame with V and J, and all other rearrangements were classified as non-productive. Following IMGT convention, CDR3 was defined as the stretch from the second conserved V-encoded cysteine up to the conserved J-encoded phenylalanine. In an earlier analysis of more than 550 of the donors, sequences lacking an unambiguous match to a single V gene segment were excluded. An earlier analysis of several hundred of the donors classified V segments as functional when productive rearrangements were above 56.7% and as segregating when the standard deviation between donors was above 5%. A statistical classification framework was built to diagnose cytomegalovirus status from the catalog of TCR beta chain sequences. V and J gene assignment, in a later analysis, came from comparing TCR nucleotide sequences with IMGT/GENE-DB human TR gene sequences. The TCRdist pipeline was used in a later analysis to assign CDR3 sequences and most-parsimonious VDJ recombination scenarios. In a later analysis, each TCR beta chain was defined by its CDR3 amino acid sequence together with its V-gene family, and reads without a unique V-gene family were excluded. In a later analysis, around 600 highly shared, low-generation-probability nucleotide sequences were removed to address suspected cross-contamination and a sequencing artifact. For each public chain, a later analysis derived a clonal expansion index from normalized ranks of inferred template counts within each repertoire. In a later analysis, generation probabilities were computed using a VDJ recombination model fitted to out-of-frame rearrangements, and the results were checked against IGoR. In a later analysis, TCR-TCR, TCR-HLA and TCR-CMV co-occurrence was scored with hypergeometric tests, and a repertoire-size bias correction was applied to TCR pairs. In a later analysis, false discovery rates were estimated by permuting HLA or CMV assignments 20 times. In a later analysis, co-occurring TCRs were grouped using DBSCAN, with TCRdist sequence similarity added in when clustering inside HLA-allele-positive subsets. Repertoires with fewer than 30,000 or more than 120,000 public chains, plus five repertoires with anomalous nucleotide sharing, were excluded from co-occurrence clustering. This is the immuneACCESS table as TCRdb keeps it, with only in-frame sequences that have V and J called. A part of the clones is gone; compared with another copy, unresolved V genes explain less than half, and the rest is unexplained. V and J calls and clone size are given by that table; D and trimming were obtained from the DNA. This sample has under 200,000 clones in its table, and 65% to 85% of those were observed once. Around 3.2% of the sample lies in the top ten.

The cohort comprised fewer than 700 healthy bone marrow donors. At the time of sampling, all cohort members were nominally healthy, though unrecorded immune exposures were likely present. The donor was CMV seropositive and belonged to the group of 270 or so seropositive cohort members. Every donor gave a peripheral blood sample, and the peripheral blood mononuclear cells from that sample were used for TCR beta sequencing. The Qiagen DNeasy Blood Extraction Kit was used to extract genomic DNA from the blood cell samples. This receptor was taken from a woman between 50 and 59 years old in good health and CMV-seropositive. Sequenced: PBMCs. The sequence joins TRBV2 to TRBJ1-4; TRBD1 matches 10 bases in the middle. The CDR3 loop reads CASGRDRGEKLFF. The base sequence is TGTGCCAGCGGCCGGGACAGGGGTGAAAAACTGTTTTTT.